A few counts support the clone carrying this T cell receptor (beta chain). Its antigen is unidentified. These data are taken from a study of T cells after yellow fever vaccination. Points from the study as a whole: CD4 and CD8 compartments shared a small share of clonotypes, likely from convergent recombination. Peaking faster, on day 5 versus 15, the secondary response was nonetheless weaker. Booster samples showed a return of most primary-vaccination clones (around 96% CD4, 85% to 90% CD8).

UMIs and a universal primer site were added when TCR cDNA was made by 5'RACE template switching. TCRdb independently ran MiXCR on the 5' RACE reads; one entry per CDR3 protein. Here the sample spans some 350,000 distinct CDR3 sequences, roughly 10% being singletons. This CDR3 is built from 17 residues. Germline CDR1 reads LGHNT; CDR2 reads FRNRAP. The J segment lost 4 bases and the V segment lost 0 bases, leaving 7 bases of the junction unmatched. The specimen was PBMCs, collected on the day of the first yellow fever vaccination. The clonotype originates from a man younger than 30 who received the YFV17D yellow fever vaccine. The chain links TRBV12-5 to TRBJ2-2; 8 bases agree with TRBD2. CDR3 residues: CASGLVWSSGGTGELFF. In nucleotides, the CDR3 is TGTGCTAGTGGTTTGGTATGGTCCAGCGGGGGCACCGGGGAGCTGTTTTTT.